These 32 T cell receptor beta chains were sequenced from one sample in a study of shared clonotypes between healthy human individuals. The naive CD8 subset, CD45RO-negative cells positively selected for CCR7, excluded terminally differentiated effector memory CD45RA+ cells. Using immunoSEQ multiplex PCR, the repertoire was profiled, and TCRdb retains in-frame clones only, with some absent. The sample contains more than 2 million clones, around 93% of which appear only once. Sequenced input: naive CD8+ T cells from PBMCs. These TCRs come from a man between 18 and 35 years old in good health. Some clones in this sample may be carry-over from other donors' samples.

The chain joins TRBV14 to TRBJ1-3, with unresolved D. Germline V lookup: CDR1 SGHDN, CDR2 FVKESK. The CDR3 contains 18 residues. Between the trimmed V and J ends, which lost 1 base and 2 bases, there was a span of 18 bases. The CDR3 here is CASSQGPPTRVPGNTIYF. The CDR3 nucleotides are TGTGCCAGCAGCCAAGGACCCCCAACGCGGGTACCTGGAAACACCATATATTTT.

The genes are TRBV7-2 and TRBJ2-1; 13 bases match TRBD2. The CDR3 is made up of 16 amino acids. V dropped 5 bases and J dropped 7; count of bases not matched to a gene: 8. Germline assignment: CDR1 SGHTA and CDR2 FQGNSA. CDR3 sequence reads: CASSPWTSGSRNEQFF. CDR3 bases: TGTGCCAGCAGCCCGTGGACTAGCGGGAGTAGGAATGAGCAGTTCTTC.

The V gene is TRBV5-1, the J gene TRBJ2-7, with 11 bases that match TRBD1. The V and J ends lost 4 bases and 6 bases, in that order; junction bases with no gene match: 9. The germline gives CDR1 SGHRS, CDR2 YFSETQ. The CDR3 loop spans 15 amino acids. CDR3 in amino acids: CASSGGQGAGSEQYF. The CDR3 DNA follows: TGCGCCAGCAGCGGAGGACAGGGGGCTGGCTCCGAGCAGTACTTC.

This chain joins TRBV15 and TRBJ2-7; no definite D call. Trimming removed 0 bases from V and 2 bases from J, with 5 bases in between. Germline V gene lookup returns CDR1 LNHNV and CDR2 YYDKDF (reference sequence). The CDR3 totals 13 residues. As DNA, the CDR3 is TGTGCCACCAGCAGAGAGGTAGCCTACGAGCAGTACTTC. This encodes CATSREVAYEQYF.

The chain combines TRBV23-1 with TRBJ2-7, with D tentatively TRBD1 (6 bases). TRBV23-1 is an ORF; its function is uncertain. V lost 3 bases and J 4 bases, leaving 10 bases between the germline ends. The CDR3 covers 13 residues. The CDR3 loop reads CASSQIRGYEQYF. In nucleotides, the CDR3 is TGCGCCAGCAGTCAGATTAGGGGGTACGAGCAGTACTTC.

The V gene is TRBV7-3, the J gene TRBJ2-7, with D perhaps given as TRBD1 or TRBD2 (5 bases each). V lost 2 bases and J lost 5, with 10 bases in between. Germline V CDR1 and CDR2: SGHTA, FQGTGA. This CDR3 comprises 13 residues. The CDR3 nucleotides are TGTGCCAGCAGCTTAGGGGGTGCGGACGAGCAGTACTTC. It specifies CASSLGGADEQYF.

The chain recombines TRBV12-5 with TRBJ1-2; D unclear. V dropped 4 bases and J dropped 2 bases, with 11 bases sitting between them. CDR3 size: 14 residues. Germline CDR1 is LGHNT and CDR2 is FRNRAP. CDR3 bases: TGTGCTAGTGGTTCCTCGGATCCGAACTATGGCTACACCTTC. The encoded protein is CASGSSDPNYGYTF.

The chain combines TRBV27 with TRBJ1-5; D gene unclear. Trimming shortened V by 3 bases and J by 6 bases, and 12 bases separated the two germline ends. The CDR3 length is 14 residues. The germline gives CDR1 MNHEY, CDR2 SMNVEV (reference sequence). The CDR3 sequence is CASSFGFSGQPQHF. CDR3 nucleotide sequence: TGTGCCAGCAGTTTCGGGTTCTCCGGTCAGCCCCAGCATTTT.

This clone was detected once. The V gene is TRBV7-3, the J gene TRBJ2-7; 7 nucleotides line up with TRBD2. Germline CDR1 is SGHTA and CDR2 is FQGTGA. This CDR3 is built from 14 residues. The V segment lost 5 bases and the J segment 4 bases; nucleotides outside the gene matches: 8. The CDR3 is CASSLSGGRYEQYF. The CDR3 nucleotides are TGTGCCAGCAGCCTGTCGGGAGGTCGGTACGAGCAGTACTTC.

The rearrangement links TRBV19 to TRBJ2-1; D possibly corresponds to TRBD2 (6 bases). The CDR3 covers 14 residues. Trimming stripped 3 bases from V and 7 bases from J, with 13 bases between. Per the germline V gene, CDR1 is LNHDA and CDR2 is SQIVND (reference sequence). The CDR3 loop is CASSIRDSGNEQFF. The CDR3 DNA reads as TGTGCCAGTAGTATCCGGGACTCGGGGAATGAGCAGTTCTTC.

Details on this clone: The same CDR3 can be traced to other DNA sequences in this sample. The chain joins TRBV27 to TRBJ2-2; no definite D call. V gave up 3 bases and J gave up 6 bases, with 5 bases separating them. Germline V CDR1 and CDR2: MNHEY, SMNVEV (reference sequence). This CDR3 has 12 residues. The CDR3 DNA reads TGTGCCAGCAGTTTGACGGCCGGGGAGCTGTTTTTT. Its protein is CASSLTAGELFF.

The chain has TRBV13 and TRBJ2-5, with 7 bases aligning to TRBD1. The ends lost 5 bases at V and 1 base at J; junction bases unmatched: 7. Germline V gene sequence: CDR1 PRHDT, CDR2 FYEKMQ (reference sequence). The CDR3 is made up of 15 amino acids. DNA of the CDR3: TGTGCCAGCAGCCCGAGGGACAGCATCCAAGAGACCCAGTACTTC. This sequence encodes CASSPRDSIQETQYF. Combining the CDR3 with reference TRBV13 and TRBJ2-5 gives the whole variable domain AAGVIQSPRHLIKEKRETATLKCYPIPRHDTVYWYQQGPGQDPQFLISFYEKMQSDKGSIPDRFSAQQFSDYHSELNMSSLELGDSALYFCASSPRDSIQETQYFGPGTRLLVL.

The V gene is TRBV6-1, the J gene TRBJ1-2, with TRBD1 matching over 12 bases. V shed 4 bases, J shed 5 bases, and the junction held 5 bases outside the gene matches. Germline V lookup: CDR1 MNHNS, CDR2 SASEGT. This CDR3 spans 15 amino acids. The CDR3 here is CASSGDRGHRYGYTF. The DNA of the CDR3 is TGTGCCAGCAGTGGGGACAGGGGGCATCGTTATGGCTACACCTTC.

The chain has TRBV4-2 and TRBJ2-5, with TRBD2 matching over 13 bases. The better agreement between TRBJ2-7 and the DNA end casts doubt on the J call. The CDR3 is made up of 18 amino acids. Germline loops: CDR1 LGHNA, CDR2 YNFKEQ. CDR3 amino acids: CASSLSLAGGGNFYEQYF. The CDR3 region has the DNA TGTGCCAGCAGCCTTTCACTAGCGGGAGGGGGAAATTTCTACGAGCAGTACTTC.

The chain carries TRBV6-1 and TRBJ1-5; D is perhaps TRBD1 (6 bases). The V end was cut by 4 bases, the J end by 1 base, with 20 bases between. The germline V gene encodes CDR1 MNHNS and CDR2 SASEGT. The CDR3 runs 18 residues. The CDR3 DNA follows: TGTGCCAGCAGTGTTCTGCGAGCGGCAGGGGTCAGCAATCAGCCCCAGCATTTT. Encoded protein: CASSVLRAAGVSNQPQHF.

A word on this clone: Other DNA sequences in the sample encode the same CDR3. The chain employs TRBV27 and TRBJ1-5; D is unresolved. The CDR3 length is 14 residues. CDR1 is MNHEY and CDR2 is SMNVEV in the germline V gene (reference sequence). V lost 2 bases and J 3 bases, leaving 8 bases between the germline ends. The CDR3 spells CASSLRGHNQPQHF. The CDR3 nucleotides read TGTGCCAGCAGTTTACGCGGCCACAATCAGCCCCAGCATTTT.

The chain carries TRBV7-3 and TRBJ1-3, with D unresolved. V was pared by 5 bases and J by 0 bases, with 11 bases between. The germline V gene has CDR1 SGHTA and CDR2 FQGTGA. The CDR3 runs 15 residues. CDR3 DNA: TGTGCCAGCAGCCCGGACGGTGGCTCTGGAAACACCATATATTTT. Translation gives CASSPDGGSGNTIYF.

The chain combines TRBV7-2 with TRBJ2-7; 10 bases match TRBD2. The CDR3 spans 18 residues. Germline CDR1 reads SGHTA; CDR2 reads FQGNSA. J lost 3 bases, V lost 3 bases, and 14 bases had no gene match. The CDR3 region is CASSFPASGSSTRYEQYF. The CDR3, as DNA: TGTGCCAGCAGCTTCCCAGCTAGCGGGAGCTCTACACGCTACGAGCAGTACTTC. Complete variable domain (other parts from reference TRBV7-2 and TRBJ2-7): GAGVSQSPSNKVTEKGKDVELRCDPISGHTALYWYRQSLGQGLEFLIYFQGNSAPDKSGLPSDRFSAERTGGSVSTLTIQRTQQEDSAVYLCASSFPASGSSTRYEQYFGPGTRLTVT.

J is TRBJ2-7 and V is TRBV7-9, with TRBD2 matching 10 bases. This CDR3 contains 15 residues. Germline CDR1 and CDR2: SEHNR and FQNEAQ (reference sequence). With 5 bases clipped from V and 6 bases from J, the junction kept 10 bases outside the gene matches. The CDR3 nucleotides are TGTGCCAGCAGCCCCCAACTGGGACTAGCGCGCGAGCAGTACTTC. Its protein product is CASSPQLGLAREQYF.

The V call is TRBV28, the J call TRBJ2-5; 7 positions agree with TRBD2. Germline V gene lookup returns CDR1 MDHEN and CDR2 SYDVKM. V gave up 0 bases and J gave up 6 bases; unmatched junction bases: 4. The CDR3 contains 14 residues. This CDR3 is CASSLWGRGQTQYF. The CDR3 DNA sequence: TGTGCCAGCAGTTTATGGGGGAGGGGACAGACCCAGTACTTC.

The chain employs TRBV19 and TRBJ2-7; D is unclear. The CDR3 is 14 residues long. The germline V gene encodes CDR1 LNHDA and CDR2 SQIVND (reference sequence). Between the trimmed V and J ends, which lost 5 bases and 2 bases, there was a span of 13 bases. In DNA, the CDR3 is TGTGCCAGTAGTGCAAGACCCAGCACCTACGAGCAGTACTTC. As protein: CASSARPSTYEQYF.

The chain is built from TRBV6-5 and TRBJ1-1, with a weak D call TRBD1 (5 bases). Germline assignment: CDR1 MNHEY and CDR2 SVGAGI. The CDR3 runs 12 residues. With 5 bases removed from V and 4 bases from J, the gap between germline ends came to 8 bases. The CDR3 sequence is CASSNRGTEAFF. The CDR3 region has the DNA TGTGCCAGCAGTAATAGGGGCACTGAAGCTTTCTTT.

Concerning this clone: Other DNA sequences in the same sample also yield this CDR3. CDR3 region: CASSLLGGYEQYF. The CDR3, as DNA: TGTGCCAGCAGTTTATTGGGGGGTTACGAGCAGTACTTC. This chain links TRBV27 with TRBJ2-7; D may be TRBD2 (6 bases). Germline-derived CDR1 and CDR2 are MNHEY and SMNVEV (reference sequence). V lost 1 base, J lost 4 bases, and 8 bases lay in between. This CDR3 region has 13 residues.

This chain joins TRBV7-3 and TRBJ1-2; 8 bases match TRBD1. This CDR3 has 15 amino acids. In germline, CDR1 is SGHTA, CDR2 FQGTGA. The junction had 10 bases not matched to a gene; V was cut back by 5 bases and J by 5 bases. CDR3: CASSATGGDRYGYTF. The CDR3 DNA sequence: TGTGCCAGCAGCGCTACAGGGGGGGACCGATATGGCTACACCTTC.

Turning to this clone: This specimen includes other DNA sequences encoding the same CDR3. The chain links TRBV27 to TRBJ2-1, with D possibly matching TRBD2 (5 bases). V shed 1 base and J shed 6 bases, with 10 bases lying between them. Germline CDR1 and CDR2: MNHEY and SMNVEV (reference sequence). This CDR3 region has 14 residues. The CDR3 protein is CASSLLGGPNEQFF. CDR3 nucleotides: TGTGCCAGCAGTTTATTAGGCGGGCCCAATGAGCAGTTCTTC.

This clone was picked up one time. This chain uses TRBV7-3 with TRBJ2-7; 8 nucleotides align to TRBD2. This CDR3 spans 14 amino acids. Trimming removed 1 base from V and 3 bases from J; junction bases left unmatched: 2. Germline V gives CDR1 SGHTA, CDR2 FQGTGA. The CDR3 region has the DNA TGTGCCAGCAGCTTAAGCGGGGGGATCTACGAGCAGTACTTC. Translating gives CASSLSGGIYEQYF.

The rearrangement uses TRBV4-1 and TRBJ1-1; a weak D match, TRBD1 (6 bases). The CDR3 consists of 13 residues. Germline V gene lookup returns CDR1 MGHRA and CDR2 YSYEKL. With 4 bases removed from V and 8 bases from J, the gap between germline ends came to 14 bases. In nucleotides, the CDR3 is TGCGCCAGCAGCCTCCATACAGGGAGGGAAGCTTTCTTT. Protein: CASSLHTGREAFF.

The V gene is TRBV29-1, the J gene TRBJ1-2; D not resolved. CDR1 and CDR2 from the germline V gene are SQVTM and ANQGSEA. V was shortened by 3 bases and J by 5 bases, with 13 bases between the two germline ends. This CDR3 region has 13 residues. The CDR3 here is CSVEEATGYGYTF. For the CDR3, the DNA is TGCAGCGTTGAGGAAGCTACCGGGTATGGCTACACCTTC.

The chain combines TRBV4-1 with TRBJ1-2, with D perhaps matching TRBD1 (5 bases). This CDR3 comprises 14 residues. V lost 0 bases to trimming and J lost 6 bases, with 11 bases between them. Germline CDR1 reads MGHRA; CDR2 reads YSYEKL. This CDR3 is CASSQDRSGDGYTF. The CDR3, as DNA: TGCGCCAGCAGCCAAGATCGGTCGGGGGATGGCTACACCTTC.

The J gene is TRBJ2-3, the V gene TRBV30; a weak D match, TRBD2 (5 bases). CDR1 is GTSNPN and CDR2 is SVGIG in the germline V gene (reference sequence). The CDR3 is made up of 13 amino acids. Trimming removed 7 bases at V and 2 bases at J, with 13 bases between. The CDR3 here is CASTRDYTDTQYF. The CDR3 nucleotides read TGTGCCTCAACACGGGATTACACAGATACGCAGTATTTT.

The chain couples TRBV7-8 to TRBJ2-1; 10 bases agree with TRBD2. The germline V gene encodes CDR1 SGHVS and CDR2 FQNEAQ. Losses at the gene ends were 3 bases for V and 8 bases for J; bases not matched to a gene: 10. This CDR3 contains 16 residues. The CDR3 loop reads CASSFSGRGLGDEQFF. Written as DNA, the CDR3 is TGTGCCAGCAGCTTCAGCGGGAGGGGTCTTGGCGATGAGCAGTTCTTC.

Concerning this clone: In the same sample, other DNA sequences code for this CDR3. The chain carries TRBV11-2 and TRBJ2-5, with 10 bases that match TRBD2. After removal of 1 base from V and 4 bases from J, the junction contained 6 bases not matched to a gene. This CDR3 has 16 amino acids. Germline V lookup: CDR1 SGHAT, CDR2 FQNNGV. CDR3 sequence: CASSLGPSGSRETQYF. CDR3 nucleotide sequence: TGTGCCAGCAGCTTAGGCCCTAGCGGGAGTCGAGAGACCCAGTACTTC.